The rows below give T cell receptor beta chains drawn from one sample of a study of blood T cells in healthy people across ages. TCRdb reprocessed the 5' RACE reads with MiXCR, giving one entry per CDR3 protein. Here the sample spans hundreds of thousands of distinct CDR3 sequences, more than 45% being singletons. Source material: blood. Receptors were obtained from a man younger than 45 in good health. CDR3s include the opening cysteine and the closing phenylalanine or tryptophan. D genes are given only for firm matches. Only some rows state a clone size, as once, few, many or a class for expanded clones.

d_gene: TRBD1; v_gene: TRBV20-1; j_gene: TRBJ1-2; abundance: once; CDR3aa: CSARKPGQLHYGYTF; CDR3nt: TGCAGTGCTAGGAAGCCGGGACAGCTCCACTATGGCTACACCTTC
d_gene: NA; v_gene: TRBV6-2/TRBV6-3; j_gene: TRBJ2-1; abundance: NA; CDR3aa: CASSYSGFAYNEQFF; CDR3nt: TGTGCCAGCAGTTACTCAGGGTTTGCCTACAATGAGCAGTTCTTC
d_gene: TRBD2; v_gene: TRBV6-1; j_gene: TRBJ2-5; abundance: NA; CDR3aa: CASSEGLALGEKYF; CDR3nt: TGTGCCAGCAGTGAGGGACTAGCTCTCGGCGAGAAGTACTTC
d_gene: NA; v_gene: TRBV11-2; j_gene: TRBJ1-2; abundance: few; CDR3aa: CASSLAGAGYGYTF; CDR3nt: TGTGCCAGCAGCTTAGCGGGGGCGGGCTATGGCTACACCTTC
d_gene: TRBD1; v_gene: TRBV3-1; j_gene: TRBJ1-5; abundance: NA; CDR3aa: CASSHGTDFQPQHF; CDR3nt: TGTGCCAGCAGCCATGGGACAGATTTTCAGCCCCAGCATTTT
d_gene: NA; v_gene: TRBV30; j_gene: TRBJ2-7; abundance: NA; CDR3aa: CAWGSYEQYF; CDR3nt: TGTGCCTGGGGAAGTTACGAGCAGTACTTC
d_gene: NA; v_gene: TRBV7-9; j_gene: TRBJ2-7; abundance: once; CDR3aa: CASSPWDGYYEQYF; CDR3nt: TGTGCCAGCAGCCCCTGGGACGGCTACTACGAGCAGTACTTC
d_gene: TRBD2; v_gene: TRBV12-3/TRBV12-4; j_gene: TRBJ2-2; abundance: once; CDR3aa: CASSGLAGPTNTGELFF; CDR3nt: TGTGCCAGCAGCGGACTAGCGGGACCAACGAACACCGGGGAGCTGTTTTTT
d_gene: NA; v_gene: TRBV4-2; j_gene: TRBJ2-7; abundance: NA; CDR3aa: CASSQVSKGSYEQYF; CDR3nt: TGTGCCAGCAGCCAAGTTAGTAAGGGCTCCTACGAGCAGTACTTC
d_gene: NA; v_gene: TRBV2; j_gene: TRBJ1-6; abundance: many; CDR3aa: CASSRENSPLHF; CDR3nt: TGTGCCAGCAGTCGGGAGAATTCACCCCTCCACTTT
d_gene: NA; v_gene: TRBV6-1; j_gene: TRBJ2-5; abundance: NA; CDR3aa: CASSESWETQYF; CDR3nt: TGTGCCAGCAGTGAAAGTTGGGAGACCCAGTACTTC
d_gene: NA; v_gene: TRBV20-1; j_gene: TRBJ1-3; abundance: few; CDR3aa: CSAPSGAGNTIYF; CDR3nt: TGCAGTGCTCCCTCGGGAGCTGGAAACACCATATATTTT
d_gene: TRBD1; v_gene: TRBV27; j_gene: TRBJ2-1; abundance: few; CDR3aa: CASSAGTGLYNEQFF; CDR3nt: TGTGCCAGCAGTGCAGGGACAGGGCTCTACAATGAGCAGTTCTTC
d_gene: NA; v_gene: TRBV7-9; j_gene: TRBJ1-2; abundance: NA; CDR3aa: CASISESGVEGYTF; CDR3nt: TGTGCCAGCATCTCCGAGTCAGGGGTGGAAGGCTACACCTTC
d_gene: NA; v_gene: TRBV7-2; j_gene: TRBJ2-7; abundance: NA; CDR3aa: CASSLGTGLNYEQYF; CDR3nt: TGTGCCAGCAGCTTAGGGACGGGACTCAACTACGAGCAGTACTTC
d_gene: NA; v_gene: TRBV10-3; j_gene: TRBJ2-7; abundance: NA; CDR3aa: CAIRSGHTGFYEQYF; CDR3nt: TGTGCCATCAGATCCGGACACACGGGCTTCTACGAGCAGTACTTC
d_gene: NA; v_gene: TRBV4-3; j_gene: TRBJ2-1; abundance: few; CDR3aa: CASSQDRRFDSSYNEQFF; CDR3nt: TGCGCCAGCAGCCAAGATCGTAGGTTCGACAGCTCCTACAATGAGCAGTTCTTC
d_gene: TRBD1; v_gene: TRBV12-3/TRBV12-4; j_gene: TRBJ2-5; abundance: many; CDR3aa: CASSLGQEETQYF; CDR3nt: TGCGCCAGCAGCTTGGGACAGGAAGAGACCCAGTACTTC
d_gene: TRBD2; v_gene: TRBV28; j_gene: TRBJ2-3; abundance: few; CDR3aa: CASGSGSVLDTQYF; CDR3nt: TGTGCCAGCGGTAGCGGGAGTGTCCTGGATACGCAGTATTTT
d_gene: NA; v_gene: TRBV5-1; j_gene: TRBJ2-1; abundance: NA; CDR3aa: CASSLGDVYNEQFF; CDR3nt: TGCGCCAGCAGCTTGGGGGACGTGTACAATGAGCAGTTCTTC
d_gene: NA; v_gene: TRBV10-3; j_gene: TRBJ2-5; abundance: few; CDR3aa: CAINGGLQETQYF; CDR3nt: TGTGCCATCAACGGTGGGCTTCAAGAGACCCAGTACTTC
d_gene: NA; v_gene: TRBV6-1; j_gene: TRBJ2-3; abundance: few; CDR3aa: CASRLGAVPTDTQYF; CDR3nt: TGTGCCAGCAGGCTTGGGGCAGTCCCCACAGATACGCAGTATTTT
d_gene: TRBD2; v_gene: TRBV4-3; j_gene: TRBJ2-5; abundance: NA; CDR3aa: CASSQLTSGSREQYF; CDR3nt: TGCGCCAGCAGCCAACTGACTAGCGGGAGTAGAGAGCAGTACTTC
d_gene: NA; v_gene: TRBV5-1; j_gene: TRBJ1-4; abundance: once; CDR3aa: CASSLVPREREKLFF; CDR3nt: TGCGCCAGCAGCTTGGTCCCCCGCGAGCGTGAAAAACTGTTTTTT